This record covers a single T cell receptor beta chain. Its antigen is as yet unknown. Through a sample-barcoded 5' primer and a J-beta primer mix, a second PCR was run for roughly 6 to 12 cycles. One entry per CDR3 protein results from TCRdb running MiXCR on the 5' RACE reads. This table has about 760,000 distinct CDR3 sequences, 25% appearing once. The data belong to a study of blood T cells in healthy people across ages. The study's findings and limits: Naive CD4+ cells and diversity were both higher in long-lived donors than in aged donors.

The data also belong to a second study, concerning T cells of mothers and their children. That paper states: A few healthy Caucasian mothers gave samples, and so did their six children.

The sequence came from a boy younger than 18 in good health. Sequencing was done on a sample of blood.

CDR3 sequence reads: CSVVWRGGEKLFF. CDR3 in DNA: TGCAGCGTTGTTTGGCGCGGGGGTGAAAAACTGTTTTTT. This chain connects TRBV29-1 to TRBJ1-4; the D gene is possibly TRBD1 (5 bases). The CDR3 spans 13 residues. CDR1 SQVTM and CDR2 ANQGSEA come from the germline V gene. V was trimmed by 4 bases and J by 7 bases, leaving 13 bases between them.